A selection of T cell receptor beta chains follows, all from one sample in a study of regulatory T cells in long-lasting Graves disease. TCRdb recomputed calls from the multiplex PCR reads with MiXCR, one row per CDR3 protein. Of fewer than 400,000 distinct CDR3 sequences in the sample, roughly 20% are singletons; the top ten hold 20% to 25%. Material: peripheral blood mononuclear cells (PBMCs), obtained when the disease was refractory, from a patient treated with antithyroid drugs. These receptors all come from a female donor with Graves disease. Both conserved end residues are part of each CDR3. Fields, in order: J gene, clone size, V gene, D gene, CDR3 protein, CDR3 DNA. D genes are given only for firm matches. The listing skips clone size in some rows; elsewhere it reads once, few, many or a size class.

TRBJ2-2 | - | TRBV5-1 | TRBD1 | CASSPPGQGSAGELFF | TGCGCCAGCAGCCCGCCTGGACAGGGTTCCGCCGGGGAGCTGTTTTTT
TRBJ1-5 | many | TRBV6-1 | TRBD1 | CASSEGQGAHQPQHF | TGTGCCAGCAGTGAGGGGCAGGGGGCCCATCAGCCCCAGCATTTT
TRBJ2-5 | many | TRBV11-2 | - | CASSHQRGSVETQYF | TGTGCCAGCAGCCATCAGAGGGGATCGGTAGAGACCCAGTACTTC
TRBJ1-5 | - | TRBV20-1 | TRBD1 | CSAGIPRGSNQPQHF | TGCAGTGCTGGAATTCCCAGGGGGAGCAATCAGCCCCAGCATTTT
TRBJ1-6 | many | TRBV27 | - | CASSTVGRSVYNSPLHF | TGTGCCAGCAGTACCGTGGGCCGTTCGGTTTATAATTCACCCCTCCACTTT
TRBJ2-2 | few | TRBV7-3 | - | CASSSVRDTGELFF | TGTGCCAGCAGCTCTGTAAGGGACACCGGGGAGCTGTTTTTT
TRBJ2-7 | many | TRBV11-2 | TRBD2 | CASSLTSGRAYEQYF | TGCGCCAGCAGCCTGACTAGCGGGAGGGCCTACGAGCAGTACTTC
TRBJ2-1 | - | TRBV28 | TRBD1 | CASSPWTGGSDNEQFF | TGTGCCAGCAGTCCCTGGACAGGGGGCTCAGACAATGAGCAGTTCTTC
TRBJ2-5 | - | TRBV29-1 | - | CSVEVERRRGETQYF | TGCAGCGTTGAGGTGGAGAGGCGCCGGGGGGAGACCCAGTACTTC
TRBJ2-1 | - | TRBV30 | - | CAWSALGLAVDEQFF | TGTGCCTGGAGCGCGTTGGGTCTAGCTGTCGATGAGCAGTTCTTC
TRBJ2-7 | few | TRBV7-9 | - | CASSPEGGSGYEQYF | TGTGCCAGCAGCCCCGAAGGAGGGAGTGGGTACGAGCAGTACTTC
TRBJ1-1 | few | TRBV20-1 | TRBD1 | CSASGDRGNTEAFF | TGCAGTGCTAGCGGGGACAGGGGGAACACTGAAGCTTTCTTT
TRBJ1-2 | many | TRBV28 | - | CASIGDRNYGYTF | TGTGCCAGCATCGGCGACAGGAACTATGGCTACACCTTC
TRBJ2-3 | - | TRBV20-1 | TRBD2 | CSAPTSGITDTQYF | TGCAGTGCCCCGACTAGCGGGATCACAGATACGCAGTATTTT
TRBJ1-2 | many | TRBV12-3/TRBV12-4 | TRBD1 | CATKTGVNYGYTF | TGTGCCACAAAGACAGGGGTAAACTATGGCTACACCTTC
TRBJ1-5 | many | TRBV28 | - | CASSLVAGTYSNQPQHF | TGTGCCAGCAGTTTAGTAGCAGGGACGTATAGCAATCAGCCCCAGCATTTT
TRBJ2-7 | few | TRBV7-8 | TRBD1 | CASSFRQGTHEQYF | TGTGCCAGCAGCTTTCGACAGGGAACCCACGAGCAGTACTTC
TRBJ2-7 | - | TRBV6-2/TRBV6-3 | TRBD2 | CASSELAGDILSYEQYF | TGTGCCAGCAGTGAGCTAGCGGGAGATATCCTGTCCTACGAGCAGTACTTC
TRBJ2-5 | many | TRBV15 | - | CATSRSPGSQETQYF | TGTGCCACCAGCAGGTCACCGGGATCACAAGAGACCCAGTACTTC
TRBJ2-7 | - | TRBV27 | - | CASSGPLRGAYEQYF | TGTGCCAGCAGCGGCCCGCTTCGGGGGGCTTACGAGCAGTACTTC
TRBJ2-2 | - | TRBV30 | - | CAWIAVNTGELFF | TGTGCCTGGATAGCGGTTAACACCGGGGAGCTGTTTTTT
TRBJ2-7 | - | TRBV5-6 | - | CASSGRAVYEQYF | TGTGCCAGCAGTGGACGGGCGGTCTACGAGCAGTACTTC
TRBJ1-6 | few | TRBV7-2 | TRBD1 | CASSLRNRDRGRGFNSPLHF | TGTGCCAGCAGCTTAAGAAACCGGGACAGGGGGCGAGGGTTTAATTCACCCCTCCACTTT
TRBJ2-3 | - | TRBV12-3/TRBV12-4 | TRBD1 | CASTTGGVTDTQYF | TGTGCCAGCACCACAGGGGGTGTTACAGATACGCAGTATTTT
TRBJ2-7 | many | TRBV2 | TRBD2 | CASSEGLLGLAGVFYEQYF | TGTGCCAGCAGTGAAGGATTGTTAGGACTAGCGGGAGTATTTTACGAGCAGTACTTC
TRBJ2-7 | few | TRBV7-6 | TRBD2 | CASSPWTSGNEQYF | TGTGCCAGCAGCCCCTGGACTAGCGGGAACGAGCAGTACTTC
TRBJ2-1 | few | TRBV11-2 | - | CASSRGTDWDYNEQFF | TGTGCCAGCAGCCGAGGGACGGACTGGGACTACAATGAGCAGTTCTTC
TRBJ1-1 | - | TRBV7-3 | - | CASSLNHNTEAFF | TGTGCCAGCAGCTTAAATCACAACACTGAAGCTTTCTTT